This T cell receptor beta chain came from a study of metastatic and nonmetastatic thyroid tumors. Study-level background: Malignant thyroid and benign thyroid patients provided blood and tumor or nodule tissue whose repertoires were compared.

Per the germline V gene, CDR1 is MRHNA and CDR2 is SNTAGT. This CDR3 comprises 14 residues. This clone was counted only a few times. The antigen is not known. A read error may produce the germline difference seen at one junction end. Original processing notes: Clinicopathological groups of papillary thyroid cancer showed CDR3 differences that were used to build a distant-metastasis classifier. TCRdb called clones again from the PCR reads with MiXCR. These V and J calls are TCRdb output, not the study's own analysis. The sample consists of approximately 79,000 clones, roughly 8.6% of them appearing once. Study-wide findings and caveats: For both blood and tumor, malignant thyroid tumors reportedly showed significantly higher TCR beta diversity than benign nodules did.

No treatment of any kind had been given to any patient before thyroid surgery. The sequence was obtained from a female donor with papillary thyroid cancer or a benign thyroid nodule (not recorded which). Some clones in this sample may be carry-over from other donors' samples. The gene calls are TRBV6-4 and TRBJ2-4, with 7 bases aligning to TRBD1. The sequenced sample consisted of blood. The CDR3 is CASSEGAEQKIQYF. The CDR3 DNA sequence: TGTGCCAGCAGCGAGGGGGCAGAGCAAAAAATTCAGTACTTC.